The T cell receptor (beta chain) described here comes from a study of CD8 T cells in ankylosing spondylitis. Study-wide findings and caveats: Disease-associated clones were reportedly significantly overrepresented in matched ankylosing spondylitis synovial fluid. It appeared that ankylosing spondylitis blood was characterized by a TCR beta motif of several highly homologous variants.

CDR3 length equals 13 residues. The V gene lost 5 bases and the J gene lost 1 base, with 6 bases spanning the gap. Germline V gene sequence: CDR1 ENHRY, CDR2 SYGVKD. Using quantitative 5'-RACE with molecular barcodes, the authors made TCR beta libraries. MiXCR was run by TCRdb on the 5' RACE reads, yielding one entry per CDR3 protein. Altogether over 700,000 distinct CDR3 sequences are present, about 20% being singletons, with the ten largest covering 19%. Comment on this clonotype: Its antigen remains unidentified.

The J gene is TRBJ1-5, the V gene TRBV10-3; no clear D. The sample taken for sequencing was blood, either unsorted or a sorted T cell fraction (not recorded which). The source is a male donor with ankylosing spondylitis. CDR3 nucleotides: TGTGCCATCAGTTCAGTAAGCAATCAGCCCCAGCATTTT. Encoded protein: CAISSVSNQPQHF.